These 4 T cell receptor beta chains were sequenced from one sample in a study of shared clonotypes between healthy human individuals. Profiling relied on immunoSEQ multiplex PCR, and the TCRdb table lists in-frame clones only, not all of them. The repertoire includes some 790,000 clones, just under 75% of them detected once, and approximately 2% sits in the top ten. The source material was memory CD4+ T cells sorted from blood. Subset given: CD45RA-negative fraction. The receptors originated from a woman aged 25 to 39 in good health.

V usage is TRBV28 and J usage is TRBJ2-6; TRBD1 matches 12 bases. Germline CDR1 MDHEN, CDR2 SYDVKM. V dropped 8 bases and J dropped 4; count of bases not matched to a gene: 6. CDR3 length equals 16 residues. The CDR3 region is CASGDRGQGGANVLTF. DNA of the CDR3: TGTGCCAGCGGGGACAGGGGGCAGGGAGGGGCCAACGTCCTGACTTTC.

The J gene is TRBJ2-7, the V gene TRBV10-3; D gene ambiguous. Germline assignment: CDR1 ENHRY and CDR2 SYGVKD. Trimming took 4 bases from V and 3 from J, leaving 4 bases between them. The CDR3 spans 11 residues. The CDR3 reads CAISANYEQYF. CDR3 nucleotides: TGTGCCATCAGTGCCAACTACGAGCAGTACTTC.

The chain couples TRBV5-4 to TRBJ2-3; no definite D call. This CDR3 spans 15 amino acids. The germline CDR1 and CDR2 sequences are SGHNT and YYREEE (reference sequence). V lost 0 bases, J lost 4 bases, and 12 bases lay in between. Here the CDR3 reads CASSLGGLGADTQYF. For the CDR3, the DNA is TGTGCCAGCAGCTTGGGTGGTCTCGGAGCAGATACGCAGTATTTT.

The rearrangement uses TRBV7-9 and TRBJ1-2; no definite D call. Deletions cut 5 bases from V and 0 bases from J, with 13 bases between. CDR3 length equals 15 residues. Germline V lookup: CDR1 SEHNR, CDR2 FQNEAQ (reference sequence). The chain's CDR3 is CASSLSSWTNYGYTF. For the CDR3, the DNA is TGTGCCAGCAGCCTGTCGTCATGGACTAACTATGGCTACACCTTC.